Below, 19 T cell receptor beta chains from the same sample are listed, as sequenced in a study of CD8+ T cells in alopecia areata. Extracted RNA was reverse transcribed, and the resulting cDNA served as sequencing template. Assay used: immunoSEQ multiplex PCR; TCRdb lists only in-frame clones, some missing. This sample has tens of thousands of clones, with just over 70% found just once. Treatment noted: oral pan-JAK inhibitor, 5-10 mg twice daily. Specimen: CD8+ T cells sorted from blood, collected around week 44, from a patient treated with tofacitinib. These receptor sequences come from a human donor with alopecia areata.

This CDR3 is CASSMWGDLYGYTF. The CDR3 coding sequence is TGTGCCAGTAGTATGTGGGGGGACCTCTATGGCTACACCTTC. This rearrangement joins TRBV19 to TRBJ1-2, with a possible D match to TRBD1 (5 bases). CDR3 length: 14 amino acids. Trimming took off 3 bases at V and 4 bases at J, with 12 bases between the two ends. Germline loops: CDR1 LNHDA, CDR2 SQIVND (reference sequence). Combining the CDR3 with reference TRBV19 and TRBJ1-2 gives the whole variable domain DGGITQSPKYLFRKEGQNVTLSCEQNLNHDAMYWYRQDPGQGLRLIYYSQIVNDFQKGDIAEGYSVSREKKESFPLTVTSAQKNPTAFYLCASSMWGDLYGYTFGSGTRLTVV.

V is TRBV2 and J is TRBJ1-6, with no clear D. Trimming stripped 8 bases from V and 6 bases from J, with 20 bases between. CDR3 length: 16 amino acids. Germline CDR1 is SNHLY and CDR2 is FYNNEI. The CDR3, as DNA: TGTGCCAGCGGGCAAGGACCGGGAAAAAGTAATTCACCCCTCCACTTT. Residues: CASGQGPGKSNSPLHF. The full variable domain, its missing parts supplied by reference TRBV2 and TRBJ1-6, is EPEVTQTPSHQVTQMGQEVILRCVPISNHLYFYWYRQILGQKVEFLVSFYNNEISEKSEIFDDQFSVERPDGSNFTLKIRSTKLEDSAMYFCASGQGPGKSNSPLHFGNGTRLTVT.

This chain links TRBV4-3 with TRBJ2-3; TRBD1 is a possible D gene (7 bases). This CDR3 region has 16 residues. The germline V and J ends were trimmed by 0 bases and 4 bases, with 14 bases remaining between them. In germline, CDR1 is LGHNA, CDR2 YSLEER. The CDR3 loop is CASSQDGQGGADTQYF. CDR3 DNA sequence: TGCGCCAGCAGCCAAGATGGGCAGGGGGGAGCAGATACGCAGTATTTT.

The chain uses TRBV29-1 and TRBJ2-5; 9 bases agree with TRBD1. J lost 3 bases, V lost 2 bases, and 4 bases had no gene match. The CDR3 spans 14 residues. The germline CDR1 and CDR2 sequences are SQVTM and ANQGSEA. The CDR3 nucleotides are TGCAGCGTTGAATGGAGGGACAGGGAAGAGACCCAGTACTTC. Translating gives CSVEWRDREETQYF.

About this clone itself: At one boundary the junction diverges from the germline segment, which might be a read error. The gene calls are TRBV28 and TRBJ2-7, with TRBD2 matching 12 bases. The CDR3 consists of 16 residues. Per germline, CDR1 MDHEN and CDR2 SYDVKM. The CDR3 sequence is CASSFQLAGGEYGQYF. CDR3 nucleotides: TGTGCCAGCAGTTTTCAACTAGCGGGGGGCGAATACGGGCAGTACTTC.

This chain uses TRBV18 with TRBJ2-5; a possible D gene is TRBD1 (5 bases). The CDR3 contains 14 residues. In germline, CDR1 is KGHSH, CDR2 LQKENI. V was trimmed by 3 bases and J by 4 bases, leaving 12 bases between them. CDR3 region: CASSPDKITETQYF. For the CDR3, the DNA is TGTGCCAGCTCACCGGACAAAATCACAGAGACCCAGTACTTC.

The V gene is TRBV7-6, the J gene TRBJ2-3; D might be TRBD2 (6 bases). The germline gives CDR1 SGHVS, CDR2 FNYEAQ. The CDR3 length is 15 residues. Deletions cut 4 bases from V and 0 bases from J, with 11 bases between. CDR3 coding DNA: TGTGCCAGCAGCTCCCTAGCGACTAGCACAGATACGCAGTATTTT. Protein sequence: CASSSLATSTDTQYF.

In DNA, the CDR3 is TGTGCCAGCAGTCTTTCCGGGACAGGGGGCACTGAAGCTTTCTTT. Amino acid sequence: CASSLSGTGGTEAFF. This rearrangement joins TRBV7-6 to TRBJ1-1; 11 bases match TRBD1. Germline CDR1 is SGHVS and CDR2 is FNYEAQ. The J segment lost 4 bases and the V segment lost 6 bases, leaving 7 bases of the junction unmatched. This CDR3 comprises 15 residues.

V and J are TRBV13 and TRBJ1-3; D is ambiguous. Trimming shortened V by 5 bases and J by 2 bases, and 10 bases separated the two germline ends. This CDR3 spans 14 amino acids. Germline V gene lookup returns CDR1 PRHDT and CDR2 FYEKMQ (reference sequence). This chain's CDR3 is CASSPLQAGNTIYF. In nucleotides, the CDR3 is TGTGCCAGCAGCCCCCTCCAGGCTGGAAACACCATATATTTT. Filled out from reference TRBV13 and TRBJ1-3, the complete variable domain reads AAGVIQSPRHLIKEKRETATLKCYPIPRHDTVYWYQQGPGQDPQFLISFYEKMQSDKGSIPDRFSAQQFSDYHSELNMSSLELGDSALYFCASSPLQAGNTIYFGEGSWLTVV.

This CDR3 reads CAWGVAEAFF. CDR3 nucleotide sequence: TGTGCCTGGGGGGTGGCCGAAGCTTTCTTT. This sequence joins TRBV30 and TRBJ1-1; D is unclear. CDR1 is GTSNPN and CDR2 is SVGIG in the germline V gene (reference sequence). The CDR3 extends over 10 amino acids. V was shortened by 5 bases and J by 8 bases, with 9 bases between the two germline ends. Full variable domain (outside the CDR3, taken from reference TRBV30 and TRBJ1-1): SQTIHQWPATLVQPVGSPLSLECTVEGTSNPNLYWYRQAAGRGLQLLFYSVGIGQISSEVPQNLSASRPQDRQFILSSKKLLLSDSGFYLCAWGVAEAFFGQGTRLTVV.

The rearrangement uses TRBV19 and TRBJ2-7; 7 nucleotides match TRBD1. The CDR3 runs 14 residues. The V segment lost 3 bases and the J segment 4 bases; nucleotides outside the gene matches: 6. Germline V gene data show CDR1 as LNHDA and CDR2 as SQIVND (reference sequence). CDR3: CASSIKGARYEQYF. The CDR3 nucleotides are TGTGCCAGTAGTATCAAGGGGGCCCGGTACGAGCAGTACTTC.

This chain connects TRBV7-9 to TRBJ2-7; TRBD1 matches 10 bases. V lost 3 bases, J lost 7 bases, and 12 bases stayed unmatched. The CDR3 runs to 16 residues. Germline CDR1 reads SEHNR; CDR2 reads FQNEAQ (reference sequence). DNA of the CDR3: TGTGCCAGCAGCTTCCCGCGCCGGGACAGGGGAATAGAGCAGTACTTC. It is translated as CASSFPRRDRGIEQYF.

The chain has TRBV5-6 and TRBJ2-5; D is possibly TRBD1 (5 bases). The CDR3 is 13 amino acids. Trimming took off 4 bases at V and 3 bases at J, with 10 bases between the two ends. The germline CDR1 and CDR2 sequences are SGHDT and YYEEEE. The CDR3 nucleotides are TGTGCCAGCAGCCTACAGGACGAAGAGACCCAGTACTTC. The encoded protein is CASSLQDEETQYF. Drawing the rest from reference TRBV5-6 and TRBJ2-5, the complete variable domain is DAGVTQSPTHLIKTRGQQVTLRCSPKSGHDTVSWYQQALGQGPQFIFQYYEEEERQRGNFPDRFSGHQFPNYSSELNVNALLLGDSALYLCASSLQDEETQYFGPGTRLLVL.

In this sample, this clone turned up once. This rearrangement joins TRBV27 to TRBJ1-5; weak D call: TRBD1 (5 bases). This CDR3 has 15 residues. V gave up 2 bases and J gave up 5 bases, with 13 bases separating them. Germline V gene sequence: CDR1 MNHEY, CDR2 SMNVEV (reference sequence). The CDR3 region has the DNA TGTGCCAGCAGTTTAATGGGGCCCCTTTATCAGCCCCAGCATTTT. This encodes CASSLMGPLYQPQHF.

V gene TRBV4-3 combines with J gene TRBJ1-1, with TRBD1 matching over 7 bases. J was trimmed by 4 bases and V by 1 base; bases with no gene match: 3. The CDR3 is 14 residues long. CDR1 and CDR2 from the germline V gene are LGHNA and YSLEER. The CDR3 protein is CASSQGQGGTEAFF. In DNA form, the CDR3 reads TGCGCCAGCAGCCAAGGACAGGGTGGCACTGAAGCTTTCTTT.

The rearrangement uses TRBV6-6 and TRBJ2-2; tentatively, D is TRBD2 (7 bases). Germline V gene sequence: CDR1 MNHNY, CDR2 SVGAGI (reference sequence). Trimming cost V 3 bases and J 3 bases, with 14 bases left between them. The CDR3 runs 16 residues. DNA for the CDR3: TGTGCCAGCAGTTATGGCGGGGGCTGGGACACCGGGGAGCTGTTTTTT. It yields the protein CASSYGGGWDTGELFF.

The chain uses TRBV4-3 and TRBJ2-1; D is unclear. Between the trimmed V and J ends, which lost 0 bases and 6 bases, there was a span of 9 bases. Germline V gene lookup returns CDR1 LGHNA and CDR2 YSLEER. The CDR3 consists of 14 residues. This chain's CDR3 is CASSQDRKGNEQFF. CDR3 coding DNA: TGCGCCAGCAGCCAAGACCGGAAGGGCAATGAGCAGTTCTTC.

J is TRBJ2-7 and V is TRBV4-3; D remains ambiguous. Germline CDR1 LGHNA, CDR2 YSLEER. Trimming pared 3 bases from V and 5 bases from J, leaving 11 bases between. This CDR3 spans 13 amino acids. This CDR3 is CASSQDRLNEQYF. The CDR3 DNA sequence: TGCGCCAGCAGCCAGGACCGGTTAAACGAGCAGTACTTC.

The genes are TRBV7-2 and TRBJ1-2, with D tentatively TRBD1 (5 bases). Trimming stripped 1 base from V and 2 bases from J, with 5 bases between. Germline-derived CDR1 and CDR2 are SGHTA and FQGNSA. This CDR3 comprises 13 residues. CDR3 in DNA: TGTGCCAGCAGCTTAGGGGGCAACTATGGCTACACCTTC. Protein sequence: CASSLGGNYGYTF.